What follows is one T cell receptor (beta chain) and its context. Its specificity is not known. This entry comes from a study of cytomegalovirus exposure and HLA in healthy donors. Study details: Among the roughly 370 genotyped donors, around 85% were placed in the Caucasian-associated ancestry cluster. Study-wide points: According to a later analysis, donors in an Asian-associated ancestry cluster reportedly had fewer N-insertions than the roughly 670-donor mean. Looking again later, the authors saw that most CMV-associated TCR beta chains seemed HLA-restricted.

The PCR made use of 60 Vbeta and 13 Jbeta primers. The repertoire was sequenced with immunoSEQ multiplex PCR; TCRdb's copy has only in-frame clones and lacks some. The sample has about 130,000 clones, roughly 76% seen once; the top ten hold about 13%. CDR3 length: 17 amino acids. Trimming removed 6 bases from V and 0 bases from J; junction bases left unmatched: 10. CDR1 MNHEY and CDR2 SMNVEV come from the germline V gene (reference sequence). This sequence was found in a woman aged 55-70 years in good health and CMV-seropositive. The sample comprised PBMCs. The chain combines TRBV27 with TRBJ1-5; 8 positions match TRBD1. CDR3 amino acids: CASRDLQGVYSNQPQHF. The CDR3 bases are TGTGCCAGCAGGGATTTACAGGGGGTATATAGCAATCAGCCCCAGCATTTT.